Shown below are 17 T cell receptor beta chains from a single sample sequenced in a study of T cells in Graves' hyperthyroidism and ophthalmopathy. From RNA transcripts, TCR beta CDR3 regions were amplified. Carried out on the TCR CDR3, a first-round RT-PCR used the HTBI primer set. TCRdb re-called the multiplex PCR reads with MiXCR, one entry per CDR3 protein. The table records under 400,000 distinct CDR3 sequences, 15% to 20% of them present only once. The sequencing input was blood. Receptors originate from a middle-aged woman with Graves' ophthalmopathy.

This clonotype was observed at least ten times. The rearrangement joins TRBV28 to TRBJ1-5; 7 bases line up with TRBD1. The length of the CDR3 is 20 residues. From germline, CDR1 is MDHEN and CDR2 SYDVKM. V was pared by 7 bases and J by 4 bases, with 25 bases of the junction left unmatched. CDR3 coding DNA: TGTGCCAGCACTTTCCTAACCCCCACTTCCAGGGACAGACGTAATCAGCCCCAGCATTTT. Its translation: CASTFLTPTSRDRRNQPQHF. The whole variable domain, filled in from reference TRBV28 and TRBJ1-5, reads DVKVTQSSRYLVKRTGEKVFLECVQDMDHENMFWYRQDPGLGLRLIYFSYDVKMKEKGDIPEGYSVSREKKERFSLILESASTNQTSMYLCASTFLTPTSRDRRNQPQHFGDGTRLSIL.

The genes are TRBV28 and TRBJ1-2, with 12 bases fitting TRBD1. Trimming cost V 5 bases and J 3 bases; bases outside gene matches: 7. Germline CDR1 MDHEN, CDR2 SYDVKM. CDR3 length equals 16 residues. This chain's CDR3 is CASSPGTGGLHYGYTF. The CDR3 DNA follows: TGTGCCAGCAGTCCCGGGACAGGGGGCCTGCACTATGGCTACACCTTC.

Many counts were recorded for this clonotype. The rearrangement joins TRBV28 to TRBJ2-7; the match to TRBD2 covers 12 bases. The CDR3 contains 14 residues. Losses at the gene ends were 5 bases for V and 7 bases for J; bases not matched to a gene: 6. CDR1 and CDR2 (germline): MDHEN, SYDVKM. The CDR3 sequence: CASSLTGLAGEQYF. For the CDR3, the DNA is TGTGCCAGCAGTCTAACTGGACTAGCGGGGGAGCAGTACTTC. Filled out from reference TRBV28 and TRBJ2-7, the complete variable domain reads DVKVTQSSRYLVKRTGEKVFLECVQDMDHENMFWYRQDPGLGLRLIYFSYDVKMKEKGDIPEGYSVSREKKERFSLILESASTNQTSMYLCASSLTGLAGEQYFGPGTRLTVT.

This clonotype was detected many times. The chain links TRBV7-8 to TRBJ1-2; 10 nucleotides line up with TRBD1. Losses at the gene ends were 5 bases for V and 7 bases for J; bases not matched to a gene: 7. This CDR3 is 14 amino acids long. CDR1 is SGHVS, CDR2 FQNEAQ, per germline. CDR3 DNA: TGTGCCAGCAGCCCCACGGGACAGGGGTTTGGCTACACCTTC. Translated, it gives CASSPTGQGFGYTF.

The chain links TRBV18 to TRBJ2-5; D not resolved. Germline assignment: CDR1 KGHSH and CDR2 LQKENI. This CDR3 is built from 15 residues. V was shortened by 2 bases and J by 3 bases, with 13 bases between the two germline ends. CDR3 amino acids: CASSPELGYEETQYF. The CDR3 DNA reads TGTGCCAGCTCACCAGAATTAGGGTACGAAGAGACCCAGTACTTC.

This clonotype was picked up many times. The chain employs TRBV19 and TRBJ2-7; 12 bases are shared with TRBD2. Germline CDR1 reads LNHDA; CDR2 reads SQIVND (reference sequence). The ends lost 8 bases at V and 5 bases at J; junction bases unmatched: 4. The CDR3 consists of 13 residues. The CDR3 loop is CASRLAGDHEQYF. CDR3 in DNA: TGTGCCAGTCGACTAGCGGGAGATCACGAGCAGTACTTC.

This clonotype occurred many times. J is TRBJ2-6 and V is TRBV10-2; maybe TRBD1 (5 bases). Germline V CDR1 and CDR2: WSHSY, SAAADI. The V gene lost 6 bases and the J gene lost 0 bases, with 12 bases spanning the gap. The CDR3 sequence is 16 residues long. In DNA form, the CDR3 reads TGCGCCAGCAGAGCGACAGCGAACTCTGGGGCCAACGTCCTGACTTTC. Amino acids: CASRATANSGANVLTF.

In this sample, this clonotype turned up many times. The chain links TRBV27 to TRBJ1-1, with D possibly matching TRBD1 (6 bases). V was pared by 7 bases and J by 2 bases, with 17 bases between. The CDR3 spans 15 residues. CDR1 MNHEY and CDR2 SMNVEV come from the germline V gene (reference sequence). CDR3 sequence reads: CASTSRGGTNTEAFF. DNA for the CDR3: TGTGCCAGCACCTCAAGGGGGGGGACTAACACTGAAGCTTTCTTT.

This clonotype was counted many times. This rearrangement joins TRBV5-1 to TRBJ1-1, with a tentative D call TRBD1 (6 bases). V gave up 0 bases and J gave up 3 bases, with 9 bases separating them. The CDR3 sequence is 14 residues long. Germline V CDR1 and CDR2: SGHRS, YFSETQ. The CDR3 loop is CASSLDRVDTEAFF. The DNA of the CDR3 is TGCGCCAGCAGCTTGGACAGGGTCGACACTGAAGCTTTCTTT.

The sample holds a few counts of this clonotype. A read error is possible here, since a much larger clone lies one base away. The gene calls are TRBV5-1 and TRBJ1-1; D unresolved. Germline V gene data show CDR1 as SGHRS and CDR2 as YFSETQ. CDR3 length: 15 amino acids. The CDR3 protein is CASGLEVGLNTEAFF. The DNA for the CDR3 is TGCGCCAGCGGCTTGGAGGTGGGGTTGAACACTGAAGCTTTCTTT.

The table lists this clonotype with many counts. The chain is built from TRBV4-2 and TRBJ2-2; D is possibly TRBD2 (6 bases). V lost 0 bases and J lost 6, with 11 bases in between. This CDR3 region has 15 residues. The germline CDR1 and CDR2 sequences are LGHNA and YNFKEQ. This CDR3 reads CASSQDGLAPGELFF. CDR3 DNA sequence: TGTGCCAGCAGCCAAGACGGTCTAGCGCCCGGGGAGCTGTTTTTT.

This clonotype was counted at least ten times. The CDR3 is CASRPGQGRTGELFF. The DNA of the CDR3 is TGTGCCAGTAGGCCGGGACAGGGGAGGACCGGGGAGCTGTTTTTT. The chain is built from TRBV19 and TRBJ2-2; 10 bases line up with TRBD1. CDR1 LNHDA and CDR2 SQIVND come from the germline V gene (reference sequence). V lost 6 bases to trimming and J lost 5 bases; unmatched junction nucleotides: 6. The CDR3 extends over 15 amino acids.

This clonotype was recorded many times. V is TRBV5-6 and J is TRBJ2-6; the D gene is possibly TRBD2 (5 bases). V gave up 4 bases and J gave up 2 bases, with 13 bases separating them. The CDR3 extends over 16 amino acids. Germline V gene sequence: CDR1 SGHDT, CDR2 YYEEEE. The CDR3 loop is CASSLPGRAGANVLTF. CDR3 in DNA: TGTGCCAGCAGCCTTCCCGGGCGGGCTGGGGCCAACGTCCTGACTTTC.

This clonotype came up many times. CDR3 sequence: CASSLSVGQNTEAFF. For the CDR3, the DNA is TGTGCCAGCAGTTTATCGGTTGGGCAGAACACTGAAGCTTTCTTT. The gene calls are TRBV27 and TRBJ1-1; D remains ambiguous. CDR1 is MNHEY, CDR2 SMNVEV, per germline (reference sequence). V lost 0 bases to trimming and J lost 1 base, with 9 bases between them. CDR3 length: 15 residues.

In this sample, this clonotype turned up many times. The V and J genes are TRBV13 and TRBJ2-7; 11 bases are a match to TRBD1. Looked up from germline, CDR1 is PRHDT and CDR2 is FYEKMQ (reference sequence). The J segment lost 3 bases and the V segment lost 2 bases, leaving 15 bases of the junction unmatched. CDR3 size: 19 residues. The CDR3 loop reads CASSLSKTGTGGENYEQYF. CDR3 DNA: TGTGCCAGCAGCTTAAGTAAAACCGGGACAGGGGGTGAGAACTACGAGCAGTACTTC.

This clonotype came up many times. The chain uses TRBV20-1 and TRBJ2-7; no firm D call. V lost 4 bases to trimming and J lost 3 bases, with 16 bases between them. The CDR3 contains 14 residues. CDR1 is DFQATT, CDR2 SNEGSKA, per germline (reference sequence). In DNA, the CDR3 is TGCAGTGCTATGAGCATCCGTGCGAGCTACGAGCAGTACTTC. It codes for CSAMSIRASYEQYF.

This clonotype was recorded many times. CDR3 DNA: TGCGCCAGCAGCCAAGCGGGTGAGGGGGCTGGCTACACCTTC. Translation: CASSQAGEGAGYTF. The J gene is TRBJ1-2, the V gene TRBV4-3; TRBD1 agrees at 7 bases. V trimming: 1 base; J trimming: 7 bases; junction bases outside the gene matches: 6. Germline lookup yields CDR1 LGHNA and CDR2 YSLEER. This CDR3 comprises 14 residues.